This T cell receptor beta chain comes out of a study of shared clonotypes between healthy human individuals. Germline loops: CDR1 SGHRS, CDR2 YFSETQ. V lost 4 bases, J lost 2 bases, and 12 bases lay in between. There are 14 residues in the CDR3. Method: immunoSEQ multiplex PCR; TCRdb's copy keeps in-frame clones and lacks some. The data contain about 2.3 million clones, about nine tenths of them singletons. The specimen was naive CD4+ T cells from PBMCs. Subset reported: CD45RA+ positively selected. V and J are TRBV5-1 and TRBJ2-5; D uncertain. This receptor was obtained from a man between 18 and 29 years old in good health. Some clones in this sample may be carry-over from other donors' samples. CDR3 sequence: CASSRDQTQETQYF. Here the CDR3 DNA reads TGCGCCAGCAGCCGCGACCAGACTCAAGAGACCCAGTACTTC.